These 10 T cell receptor beta chains originate from one sample sequenced in a study of T cells in Graves' hyperthyroidism and ophthalmopathy. It was RNA transcripts that yielded the amplified TCR beta CDR3 regions. A set of HTBI primers served as the primers for a first-round RT-PCR of the TCR CDR3. TCRdb recomputed calls from the multiplex PCR reads with MiXCR, one row per CDR3 protein. The table has 530,000 or so distinct CDR3 sequences, approximately 44% seen once. Sequencing was performed on peripheral blood or thyroid tissue (not recorded which). These receptors were collected from a woman aged 18-29 years with Graves' hyperthyroidism.

The rearrangement joins TRBV25-1 to TRBJ1-6; no definite D call. CDR1 MGHDK and CDR2 SYGVNS come from the germline V gene. The CDR3 contains 10 residues. The ends were cut back, 6 bases at V and 10 bases at J, with 4 bases in the middle. The CDR3 region is CASRNSPLHF. As DNA, the CDR3 is TGTGCCAGCAGGAACTCACCCCTCCACTTT.

The chain couples TRBV7-3 to TRBJ1-5; D unresolved. The CDR3 spans 14 residues. Germline V gene lookup returns CDR1 SGHTA and CDR2 FQGTGA. V lost 3 bases and J lost 7, with 13 bases in between. The DNA for the CDR3 is TGTGCCAGCAGCTTGACTAGCGGGAGGCAGCCCCAGCATTTT. This translates into CASSLTSGRQPQHF.

The J gene is TRBJ1-2, the V gene TRBV15; D remains ambiguous. This CDR3 has 15 residues. The V end lost 6 bases, the J end lost 8 bases, and 22 bases lay between the germline ends. Germline V gives CDR1 LNHNV, CDR2 YYDKDF (reference sequence). In nucleotides, the CDR3 is TGTGCCACCAGAGGGTCAAAACTAGCTGGGGTCGGCTACACCTTC. This gives the protein CATRGSKLAGVGYTF.

This chain links TRBV12-3 or TRBV12-4 with TRBJ2-5; unclear D gene. The CDR3 runs 12 residues. Trimming cost V 6 bases and J 11 bases, with 16 bases left between them. CDR3 in amino acids: CASRLSADTQYF. The CDR3 bases are TGTGCCAGCAGGCTGAGCGCAGATACGCAGTACTTC.

V usage is TRBV2 and J usage is TRBJ1-6; D is unresolved. CDR3 size: 16 residues. Germline V gene data show CDR1 as SNHLY and CDR2 as FYNNEI. Trimming removed 2 bases at V and 7 bases at J, with 15 bases between. The CDR3, as DNA: TGTGCCAGCAGTGAACCCCTCAGTCAGCGGAATTCACCCCTCCACTTT. Translated: CASSEPLSQRNSPLHF.

This clonotype has at least ten counts. V and J are TRBV20-1 and TRBJ1-1; D is unresolved. Between the trimmed V and J ends, which lost 6 bases and 0 bases, there was a span of 14 bases. CDR3 length equals 14 residues. The germline V gene encodes CDR1 DFQATT and CDR2 SNEGSKA (reference sequence). The chain's CDR3 is CSAQKGSMNTEAFF. The CDR3 DNA follows: TGCAGTGCCCAAAAGGGCAGTATGAACACTGAAGCTTTCTTT.

The V and J genes are TRBV7-2 and TRBJ2-2; D is perhaps TRBD2 (6 bases). This CDR3 has 14 residues. The germline CDR1 and CDR2 sequences are SGHTA and FQGNSA. The germline V and J ends were trimmed by 0 bases and 8 bases, with 10 bases remaining between them. The CDR3 region has the DNA TGTGCCAGCAGCTTAGCGCGGGACGGTGGGGAGCTGTTTTTT. It is translated as CASSLARDGGELFF.

A few counts support this clonotype. The chain links TRBV19 to TRBJ2-7; D not certain. This CDR3 spans 15 amino acids. V was trimmed by 6 bases and J by 3 bases, leaving 18 bases between them. Per the germline V gene, CDR1 is LNHDA and CDR2 is SQIVND (reference sequence). The CDR3 nucleotides read TGTGCCAGTAGCTCACGGATGTCCCAGATCTACGAGCAGTACTTC. It yields the protein CASSSRMSQIYEQYF.

This clonotype was detected ten times or more. V usage is TRBV20-1 and J usage is TRBJ1-2, with TRBD1 matching 7 bases. Germline V lookup: CDR1 DFQATT, CDR2 SNEGSKA (reference sequence). The CDR3 consists of 16 residues. The trim removed 5 bases at V and 4 bases at J, leaving 16 bases unmatched. DNA of the CDR3: TGCAGTGCTCCCCTAGGGGGCCGGCAGGGGATCTATGGCTACACCTTC. The encoded protein is CSAPLGGRQGIYGYTF.

This clonotype was detected many times. This chain links TRBV20-1 with TRBJ2-2; 8 nucleotides align to TRBD1. Germline V gene lookup returns CDR1 DFQATT and CDR2 SNEGSKA (reference sequence). Unmatched junction bases numbered 9, after V lost 5 bases and J lost 1 base. This CDR3 spans 16 amino acids. The DNA of the CDR3 is TGCAGTGCTCCGGGTGGACAGGGAAAGAACACCGGGGAGCTGTTTTTT. This codes for CSAPGGQGKNTGELFF.